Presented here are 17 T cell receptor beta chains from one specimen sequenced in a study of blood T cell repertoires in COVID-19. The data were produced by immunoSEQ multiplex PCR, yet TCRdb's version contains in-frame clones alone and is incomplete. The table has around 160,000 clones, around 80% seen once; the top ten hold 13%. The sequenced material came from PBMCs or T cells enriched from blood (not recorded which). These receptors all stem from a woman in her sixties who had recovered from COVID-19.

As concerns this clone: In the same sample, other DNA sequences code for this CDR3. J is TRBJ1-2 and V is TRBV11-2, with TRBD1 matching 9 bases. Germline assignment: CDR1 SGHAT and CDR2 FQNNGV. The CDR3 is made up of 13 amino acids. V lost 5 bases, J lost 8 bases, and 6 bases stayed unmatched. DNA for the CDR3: TGTGCCAGCAGCCTAGGGACAGGGTCCGGCTACACCTTC. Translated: CASSLGTGSGYTF.

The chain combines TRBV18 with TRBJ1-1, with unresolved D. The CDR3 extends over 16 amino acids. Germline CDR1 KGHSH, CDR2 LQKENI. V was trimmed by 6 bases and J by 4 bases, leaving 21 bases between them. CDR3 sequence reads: CASSPWRRPLRTEAFF. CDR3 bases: TGTGCCAGCTCCCCCTGGCGGAGACCATTACGCACTGAAGCTTTCTTT.

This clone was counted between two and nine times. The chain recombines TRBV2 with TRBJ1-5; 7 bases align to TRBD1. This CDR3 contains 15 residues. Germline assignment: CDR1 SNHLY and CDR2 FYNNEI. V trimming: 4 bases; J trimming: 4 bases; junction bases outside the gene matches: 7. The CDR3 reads CASSGQGRENQPQHF. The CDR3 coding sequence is TGTGCCAGCAGTGGACAGGGTAGGGAGAATCAGCCCCAGCATTTT.

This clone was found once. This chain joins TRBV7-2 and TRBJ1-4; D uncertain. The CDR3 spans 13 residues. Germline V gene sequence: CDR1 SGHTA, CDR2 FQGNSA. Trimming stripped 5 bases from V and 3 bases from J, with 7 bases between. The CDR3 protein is CASSEGSNEKLFF. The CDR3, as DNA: TGTGCCAGCAGCGAGGGATCTAATGAAAAACTGTTTTTT.

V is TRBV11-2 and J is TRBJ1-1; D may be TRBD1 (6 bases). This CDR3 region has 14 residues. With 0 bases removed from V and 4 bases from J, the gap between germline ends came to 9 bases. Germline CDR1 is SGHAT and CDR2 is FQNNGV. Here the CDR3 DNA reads TGTGCCAGCAGCTTAGATGTCAGGGGCACTGAAGCTTTCTTT. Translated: CASSLDVRGTEAFF.

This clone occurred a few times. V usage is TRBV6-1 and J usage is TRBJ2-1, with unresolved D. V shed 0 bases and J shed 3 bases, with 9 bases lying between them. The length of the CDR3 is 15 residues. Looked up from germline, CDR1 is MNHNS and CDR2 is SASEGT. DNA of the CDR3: TGTGCCAGCAGTGAAGCCTCGACTGGCTACAATGAGCAGTTCTTC. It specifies CASSEASTGYNEQFF.

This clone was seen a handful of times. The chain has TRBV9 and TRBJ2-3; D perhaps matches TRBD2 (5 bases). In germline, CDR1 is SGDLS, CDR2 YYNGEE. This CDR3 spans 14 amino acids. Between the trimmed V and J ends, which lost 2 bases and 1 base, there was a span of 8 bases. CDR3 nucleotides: TGTGCCAGCAGCGTCGGACTCCGCACAGATACGCAGTATTTT. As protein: CASSVGLRTDTQYF.

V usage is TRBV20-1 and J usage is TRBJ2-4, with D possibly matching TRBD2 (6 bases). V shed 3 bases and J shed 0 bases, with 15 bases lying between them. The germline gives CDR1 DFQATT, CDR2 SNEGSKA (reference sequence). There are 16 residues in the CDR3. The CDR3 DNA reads TGCAGTGCTAGTGCAAGCTCGGGGGTAGCCAAAAACATTCAGTACTTC. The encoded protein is CSASASSGVAKNIQYF.

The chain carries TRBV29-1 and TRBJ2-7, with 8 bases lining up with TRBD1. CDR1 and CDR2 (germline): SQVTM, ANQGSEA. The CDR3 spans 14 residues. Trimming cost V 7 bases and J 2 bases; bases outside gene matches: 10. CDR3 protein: CSATAGGSPYEQYF. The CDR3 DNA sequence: TGCAGCGCAACCGCAGGGGGCAGCCCCTACGAGCAGTACTTC.

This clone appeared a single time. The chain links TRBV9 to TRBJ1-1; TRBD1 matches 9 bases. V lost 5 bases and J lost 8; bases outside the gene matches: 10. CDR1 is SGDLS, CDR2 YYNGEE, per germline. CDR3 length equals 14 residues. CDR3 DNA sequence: TGTGCCAGCAGTTCTACCCTGGGACAGGGAGAAGCTTTCTTT. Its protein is CASSSTLGQGEAFF.

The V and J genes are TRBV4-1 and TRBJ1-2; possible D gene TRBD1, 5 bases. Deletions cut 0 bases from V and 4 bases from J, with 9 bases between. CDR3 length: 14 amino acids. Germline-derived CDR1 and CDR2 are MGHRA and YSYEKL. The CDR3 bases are TGCGCCAGCAGCCAAGAGGTGGGGCCCTATGGCTACACCTTC. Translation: CASSQEVGPYGYTF.

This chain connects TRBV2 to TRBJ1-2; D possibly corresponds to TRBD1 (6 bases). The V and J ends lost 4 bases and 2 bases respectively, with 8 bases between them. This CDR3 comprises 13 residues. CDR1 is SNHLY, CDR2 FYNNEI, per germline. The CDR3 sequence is CASSAGQNYGYTF. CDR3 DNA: TGTGCCAGCAGTGCCGGACAGAACTATGGCTACACCTTC.

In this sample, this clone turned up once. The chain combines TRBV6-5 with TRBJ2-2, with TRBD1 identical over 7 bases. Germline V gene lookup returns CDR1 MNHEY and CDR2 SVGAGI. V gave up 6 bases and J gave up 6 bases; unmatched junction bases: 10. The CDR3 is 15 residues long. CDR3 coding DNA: TGTGCCAGCAGCCGCCCCGGGACAGCCCCCGGGGAGCTGTTTTTT. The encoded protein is CASSRPGTAPGELFF.

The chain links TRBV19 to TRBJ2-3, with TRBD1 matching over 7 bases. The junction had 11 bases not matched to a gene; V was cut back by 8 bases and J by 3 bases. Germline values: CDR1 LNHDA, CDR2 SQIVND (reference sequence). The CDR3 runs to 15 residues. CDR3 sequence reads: CASAPGQTLTDTQYF. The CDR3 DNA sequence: TGTGCCAGTGCACCGGGACAGACTTTAACAGATACGCAGTATTTT. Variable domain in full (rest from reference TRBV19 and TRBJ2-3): DGGITQSPKYLFRKEGQNVTLSCEQNLNHDAMYWYRQDPGQGLRLIYYSQIVNDFQKGDIAEGYSVSREKKESFPLTVTSAQKNPTAFYLCASAPGQTLTDTQYFGPGTRLTVL.

CDR3 nucleotides: TGTGCCAGTAGTAGGGGCAGCAATCAGCCCCAGCATTTT. This encodes CASSRGSNQPQHF. The chain has TRBV19 and TRBJ1-5; weak D call: TRBD1 (5 bases). V was pared by 4 bases and J by 1 base, with 5 bases between. There are 13 residues in the CDR3. Germline V lookup: CDR1 LNHDA, CDR2 SQIVND (reference sequence).

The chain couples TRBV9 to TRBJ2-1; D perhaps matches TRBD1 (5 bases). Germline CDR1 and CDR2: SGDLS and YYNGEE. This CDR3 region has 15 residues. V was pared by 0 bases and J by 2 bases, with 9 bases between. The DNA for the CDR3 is TGTGCCAGCAGCGTAGGAGCAGGGACCTACAATGAGCAGTTCTTC. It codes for CASSVGAGTYNEQFF.

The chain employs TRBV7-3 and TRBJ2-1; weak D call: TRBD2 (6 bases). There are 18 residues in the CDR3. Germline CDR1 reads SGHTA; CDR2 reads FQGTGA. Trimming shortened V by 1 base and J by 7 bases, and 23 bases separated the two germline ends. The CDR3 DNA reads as TGTGCCAGCAGCTTAAGGGGTTTGACTTCGCGGGATGGGAATGAGCAGTTCTTC. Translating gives CASSLRGLTSRDGNEQFF.